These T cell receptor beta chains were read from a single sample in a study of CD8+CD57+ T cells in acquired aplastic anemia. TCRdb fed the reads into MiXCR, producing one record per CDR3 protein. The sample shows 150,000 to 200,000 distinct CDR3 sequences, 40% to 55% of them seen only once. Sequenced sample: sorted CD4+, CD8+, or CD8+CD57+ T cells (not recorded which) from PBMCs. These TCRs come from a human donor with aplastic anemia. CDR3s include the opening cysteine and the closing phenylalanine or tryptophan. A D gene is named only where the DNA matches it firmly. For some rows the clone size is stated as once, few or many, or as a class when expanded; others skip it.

CDR3 protein: CSVRGSDRQGEETQYF
CDR3 DNA: TGCAGCGTTCGCGGGAGTGACAGGCAGGGTGAAGAGACCCAGTACTTC
V gene: TRBV29-1
CDR3 length: 16
D gene: -
clone size: -
J gene: TRBJ2-5

CDR3 protein: CASSPQENQPQHF
CDR3 DNA: TGTGCCAGCAGCCCGCAGGAGAATCAGCCCCAGCATTTT
V gene: TRBV6-1
CDR3 length: 13
D gene: -
clone size: -
J gene: TRBJ1-5

CDR3 protein: CSDLQDKQFF
CDR3 DNA: TGCAGCGACCTTCAGGATAAGCAGTTCTTC
V gene: TRBV29-1
CDR3 length: 10
D gene: -
clone size: few
J gene: TRBJ2-1

CDR3 protein: CSVEDQGRGAFF
CDR3 DNA: TGCAGCGTTGAAGATCAGGGGCGAGGGGCTTTCTTT
V gene: TRBV29-1
CDR3 length: 12
D gene: -
clone size: many
J gene: TRBJ1-1

CDR3 protein: CASSLSQLNEQFF
CDR3 DNA: TGTGCCAGTAGTCTGTCACAGCTGAATGAGCAGTTCTTC
V gene: TRBV19
CDR3 length: 13
D gene: -
clone size: -
J gene: TRBJ2-1

CDR3 protein: CSAKTSFGTDTQYF
CDR3 DNA: TGCAGTGCTAAGACTAGTTTCGGCACAGATACGCAGTATTTT
V gene: TRBV20-1
CDR3 length: 14
D gene: -
clone size: -
J gene: TRBJ2-3

CDR3 protein: CASSLGQGGADTQYF
CDR3 DNA: TGTGCCAGCAGCCTGGGACAGGGGGGGGCAGATACGCAGTATTTT
V gene: TRBV7-9
CDR3 length: 15
D gene: TRBD1
clone size: many
J gene: TRBJ2-3

CDR3 protein: CASSLAPGGEQFF
CDR3 DNA: TGTGCCAGCAGCCTCGCTCCTGGAGGTGAGCAGTTCTTC
V gene: TRBV7-3
CDR3 length: 13
D gene: -
clone size: many
J gene: TRBJ2-1

CDR3 protein: CASSRGELFF
CDR3 DNA: TGTGCCAGCAGTCGCGGGGAGCTGTTTTTT
V gene: TRBV7-3
CDR3 length: 10
D gene: -
clone size: few
J gene: TRBJ2-2

CDR3 protein: CASSPTAGELFF
CDR3 DNA: TGTGCCAGCAGCCCGACCGCCGGGGAGCTGTTTTTT
V gene: TRBV7-2
CDR3 length: 12
D gene: -
clone size: -
J gene: TRBJ2-2

CDR3 protein: CASSVAGTGTEAFF
CDR3 DNA: TGTGCCAGCAGCGTAGCAGGGACGGGCACTGAAGCTTTCTTT
V gene: TRBV9
CDR3 length: 14
D gene: -
clone size: -
J gene: TRBJ1-1

CDR3 protein: CASSLSKGGEAFF
CDR3 DNA: TGTGCCAGCAGTTTATCCAAGGGTGGTGAAGCTTTCTTT
V gene: TRBV27
CDR3 length: 13
D gene: -
clone size: -
J gene: TRBJ1-1

CDR3 protein: CASSRGQPQETQYF
CDR3 DNA: TGCGCCAGCAGCAGAGGACAGCCTCAAGAGACCCAGTACTTC
V gene: TRBV5-1
CDR3 length: 14
D gene: -
clone size: -
J gene: TRBJ2-5

CDR3 protein: CASTTGYNRGSGNQPQHF
CDR3 DNA: TGTGCCAGTACCACCGGATATAACAGGGGAAGTGGGAATCAGCCCCAGCATTTT
V gene: TRBV19
CDR3 length: 18
D gene: TRBD1
clone size: -
J gene: TRBJ1-5

CDR3 protein: CASSLFGGESGELFF
CDR3 DNA: TGTGCCAGCAGTTTATTCGGGGGCGAGTCCGGGGAGCTGTTTTTT
V gene: TRBV12-3/TRBV12-4
CDR3 length: 15
D gene: -
clone size: many
J gene: TRBJ2-2

CDR3 protein: CASSLPQVRGHGYTF
CDR3 DNA: TGTGCCAGCAGCTTGCCCCAAGTAAGGGGGCACGGCTACACCTTC
V gene: TRBV5-4
CDR3 length: 15
D gene: TRBD1
clone size: many
J gene: TRBJ1-2

CDR3 protein: CANSFVGGETQYF
CDR3 DNA: TGTGCCAACAGCTTTGTAGGGGGGGAGACCCAGTACTTC
V gene: TRBV11-2
CDR3 length: 13
D gene: -
clone size: -
J gene: TRBJ2-5

CDR3 protein: CASSSSDNEQFF
CDR3 DNA: TGTGCCAGCAGCTCCTCGGACAATGAGCAGTTCTTC
V gene: TRBV7-9
CDR3 length: 12
D gene: -
clone size: few
J gene: TRBJ2-1

CDR3 protein: CASGDSGTASYEQYF
CDR3 DNA: TGTGCCAGCGGGGACTCCGGGACAGCCTCCTACGAGCAGTACTTC
V gene: TRBV6-1
CDR3 length: 15
D gene: -
clone size: -
J gene: TRBJ2-7

CDR3 protein: CASSESRSGGRYEQYF
CDR3 DNA: TGCGCCAGCAGTGAGTCAAGGAGCGGGGGGAGATACGAGCAGTACTTC
V gene: TRBV10-2
CDR3 length: 16
D gene: TRBD2
clone size: -
J gene: TRBJ2-7

CDR3 protein: CASSISGTPLSGPQHF
CDR3 DNA: TGTGCCAGTAGTATATCGGGGACACCTCTCTCCGGGCCCCAGCATTTT
V gene: TRBV19
CDR3 length: 16
D gene: -
clone size: many
J gene: TRBJ1-5

CDR3 protein: CASSFGAVDRVLTF
CDR3 DNA: TGCGCCAGCAGCTTTGGGGCCGTGGATCGAGTCCTGACTTTC
V gene: TRBV5-1
CDR3 length: 14
D gene: -
clone size: -
J gene: TRBJ2-6

CDR3 protein: CASSSGRAYNEQFF
CDR3 DNA: TGTGCCAGCAGTTCGGGGCGGGCGTACAATGAGCAGTTCTTC
V gene: TRBV28
CDR3 length: 14
D gene: -
clone size: -
J gene: TRBJ2-1

CDR3 protein: CSAPKIGEGGRNTEAFF
CDR3 DNA: TGCAGTGCGCCCAAAATTGGGGAGGGGGGCAGGAACACTGAAGCTTTCTTT
V gene: TRBV20-1
CDR3 length: 17
D gene: -
clone size: many
J gene: TRBJ1-1

CDR3 protein: CASSLGGSNYEQYF
CDR3 DNA: TGTGCCAGCAGCTTAGGAGGCAGTAACTACGAGCAGTACTTC
V gene: TRBV7-6
CDR3 length: 14
D gene: -
clone size: -
J gene: TRBJ2-7

CDR3 protein: CASRRLAGDTQYF
CDR3 DNA: TGTGCCAGCAGGCGACTGGCGGGAGATACGCAGTATTTT
V gene: TRBV7-3
CDR3 length: 13
D gene: -
clone size: -
J gene: TRBJ2-3

CDR3 protein: CASSYWGLADPDTQYF
CDR3 DNA: TGTGCCAGCAGCTATTGGGGACTAGCAGATCCAGATACGCAGTATTTT
V gene: TRBV11-1
CDR3 length: 16
D gene: TRBD2
clone size: -
J gene: TRBJ2-3

CDR3 protein: CASSARDRMTGELFF
CDR3 DNA: TGCGCCAGCAGCGCTCGGGACAGGATGACCGGGGAGCTGTTTTTT
V gene: TRBV10-2
CDR3 length: 15
D gene: TRBD1
clone size: -
J gene: TRBJ2-2

CDR3 protein: CSARTQEGTEAFF
CDR3 DNA: TGCAGTGCACGCACACAGGAGGGGACTGAAGCTTTCTTT
V gene: TRBV20-1
CDR3 length: 13
D gene: -
clone size: many
J gene: TRBJ1-1

CDR3 protein: CATGLYTQYF
CDR3 DNA: TGTGCCACGGGCCTCTATACGCAGTATTTT
V gene: TRBV6-5
CDR3 length: 10
D gene: -
clone size: many
J gene: TRBJ2-3

CDR3 protein: CASSLEGRGRSPLHF
CDR3 DNA: TGTGCCAGCAGCTTAGAGGGCAGGGGTAGATCACCCCTCCACTTT
V gene: TRBV11-2
CDR3 length: 15
D gene: -
clone size: -
J gene: TRBJ1-6

CDR3 protein: CSANYFGRRGTDTQYF
CDR3 DNA: TGCAGTGCTAATTATTTCGGGAGGAGGGGCACAGATACGCAGTATTTT
V gene: TRBV20-1
CDR3 length: 16
D gene: TRBD2
clone size: -
J gene: TRBJ2-3

CDR3 protein: CSVSGSGTDTQYF
CDR3 DNA: TGCAGCGTTAGCGGGAGCGGCACAGATACGCAGTATTTT
V gene: TRBV29-1
CDR3 length: 13
D gene: TRBD2
clone size: -
J gene: TRBJ2-3

CDR3 protein: CALAQERGYEQYF
CDR3 DNA: TGTGCCCTAGCCCAAGAGCGGGGGTACGAGCAGTACTTC
V gene: TRBV7-2
CDR3 length: 13
D gene: TRBD2
clone size: -
J gene: TRBJ2-7

CDR3 protein: CASSRDREETQYF
CDR3 DNA: TGTGCCAGCAGCCGTGACAGGGAAGAGACCCAGTACTTC
V gene: TRBV14
CDR3 length: 13
D gene: TRBD1
clone size: many
J gene: TRBJ2-5

CDR3 protein: CASSPAGVGNTEAFF
CDR3 DNA: TGTGCCAGCTCACCAGCAGGGGTGGGGAACACTGAAGCTTTCTTT
V gene: TRBV18
CDR3 length: 15
D gene: -
clone size: few
J gene: TRBJ1-1

CDR3 protein: CASSDERGALNEQFF
CDR3 DNA: TGCGCCAGCAGTGACGAGCGGGGGGCTTTGAATGAGCAGTTCTTC
V gene: TRBV10-2
CDR3 length: 15
D gene: TRBD2
clone size: -
J gene: TRBJ2-1

CDR3 protein: CSAGSAAVYGYTF
CDR3 DNA: TGCAGTGCTGGCTCGGCAGCGGTCTATGGCTACACCTTC
V gene: TRBV20-1
CDR3 length: 13
D gene: -
clone size: -
J gene: TRBJ1-2

CDR3 protein: CASSLVGSPYEQYF
CDR3 DNA: TGTGCCAGCAGTTTGGTTGGGAGCCCCTACGAGCAGTACTTC
V gene: TRBV28
CDR3 length: 14
D gene: -
clone size: many
J gene: TRBJ2-7

CDR3 protein: CATSDGLQETQYF
CDR3 DNA: TGTGCCACCAGTGACGGCCTTCAAGAGACCCAGTACTTC
V gene: TRBV24-1
CDR3 length: 13
D gene: -
clone size: -
J gene: TRBJ2-5

CDR3 protein: CASSTETGVTGELFF
CDR3 DNA: TGTGCCAGCAGCACGGAGACAGGGGTCACCGGGGAGCTGTTTTTT
V gene: TRBV6-1
CDR3 length: 15
D gene: TRBD1
clone size: -
J gene: TRBJ2-2

CDR3 protein: CASSQVEGSNEQYF
CDR3 DNA: TGCGCCAGCAGCCAAGTGGAGGGTTCCAACGAGCAGTACTTC
V gene: TRBV4-3
CDR3 length: 14
D gene: -
clone size: -
J gene: TRBJ2-7

CDR3 protein: CASSRMGTGDNSPLHF
CDR3 DNA: TGTGCCAGCAGTCGAATGGGGACAGGGGATAATTCACCCCTCCACTTT
V gene: TRBV6-1
CDR3 length: 16
D gene: TRBD1
clone size: many
J gene: TRBJ1-6

CDR3 protein: CSASGGTTTQYF
CDR3 DNA: TGCAGTGCTTCAGGGGGGACAACTACGCAGTATTTT
V gene: TRBV20-1
CDR3 length: 12
D gene: -
clone size: many
J gene: TRBJ2-3